The 5 T cell receptor beta chains listed next were all sequenced from one sample in a study of blood T cell repertoires in COVID-19. The assay was immunoSEQ multiplex PCR, and TCRdb's table has in-frame clones only and misses some. The table lists 150,000 to 200,000 clones, just over 85% of them singletons. Sequencing input: PBMCs or T cells enriched from blood (not recorded which). The source is a young woman who had recovered from COVID-19.

This rearrangement joins TRBV14 to TRBJ2-1, with D possibly TRBD1 on 5 matching bases. This CDR3 comprises 16 residues. Germline V gene data show CDR1 as SGHDN and CDR2 as FVKESK. The ends were cut back, 3 bases at V and 0 bases at J, with 12 bases in the middle. The CDR3 DNA is TGTGCCAGCAGCCACCTAGGAACAGGCTCCTACAATGAGCAGTTCTTC. Amino acid sequence: CASSHLGTGSYNEQFF.

J is TRBJ2-1 and V is TRBV14, with D tentatively TRBD1 (5 bases). Germline V gives CDR1 SGHDN, CDR2 FVKESK. The CDR3 has 15 residues. V was shortened by 0 bases and J by 4 bases, with 10 bases between the two germline ends. The CDR3 loop is CASSQDWGAYNEQFF. CDR3 nucleotides: TGTGCCAGCAGCCAAGATTGGGGCGCATACAATGAGCAGTTCTTC.

The rearrangement joins TRBV25-1 to TRBJ2-1, with 7 bases that match TRBD1. The CDR3 runs to 13 residues. The V gene end was trimmed by 10 bases and the J gene end by 2 bases; junction bases not matched to a gene: 5. Germline V gives CDR1 MGHDK, CDR2 SYGVNS. The CDR3 loop is CATRDRTYNEQFF. The CDR3 region has the DNA TGTGCCACCAGGGACAGAACCTACAATGAGCAGTTCTTC. The complete variable domain, with remaining parts taken from reference TRBV25-1 and TRBJ2-1, reads EADIYQTPRYLVIGTGKKITLECSQTMGHDKMYWYQQDPGMELHLIHYSYGVNSTEKGDLSSESTVSRIRTEHFPLTLESARPSHTSQYLCATRDRTYNEQFFGPGTRLTVL.

The chain has TRBV4-1 and TRBJ1-3; TRBD1 might be the D (5 bases). The germline V gene has CDR1 MGHRA and CDR2 YSYEKL. CDR3 length equals 17 residues. The germline V and J ends were trimmed by 4 bases and 2 bases, with 18 bases remaining between them. CDR3 in DNA: TGCGCCAGCAGCCTCCCGTCCGGGGGTGGCCCTGGAAACACCATATATTTT. It translates to CASSLPSGGGPGNTIYF.

This clone turned up a few times. This rearrangement joins TRBV19 to TRBJ2-1, with D uncertain. The germline CDR1 and CDR2 sequences are LNHDA and SQIVND (reference sequence). The CDR3 is 11 residues long. V was trimmed by 6 bases and J by 5 bases, leaving 5 bases between them. The CDR3: CASSEDNEQFF. CDR3 nucleotide sequence: TGTGCCAGTAGCGAGGACAATGAGCAGTTCTTC. Full variable domain (outside the CDR3, taken from reference TRBV19 and TRBJ2-1): DGGITQSPKYLFRKEGQNVTLSCEQNLNHDAMYWYRQDPGQGLRLIYYSQIVNDFQKGDIAEGYSVSREKKESFPLTVTSAQKNPTAFYLCASSEDNEQFFGPGTRLTVL.